The rows below give T cell receptor beta chains drawn from one sample of a study of blood T cell repertoires in COVID-19. Only in-frame clones appear in the TCRdb table, and some are missing; sequencing was by immunoSEQ multiplex PCR. This table has around 290,000 clones, about nine tenths appearing once. The sample comprised peripheral blood. These TCRs come from a woman aged 25 to 45 with COVID-19, enrolled during active disease. Both conserved end residues are part of each CDR3. The order of the fields is clone size, D gene, V gene, J gene, CDR3 protein, CDR3 DNA. The D gene is left open where the match is weak. Clone size is given for some rows only: seen once, a few or many times, or a class if the clone is expanded.

clone_size: -
d_call: TRBD1
v_call: TRBV19
j_call: TRBJ2-6
cdr3_aa: CASKDRGSSGANVLTF
cdr3_nt: TGTGCCAGTAAGGACAGGGGGAGCTCTGGGGCCAACGTCCTGACTTTC

clone_size: -
d_call: -
v_call: TRBV7-2
j_call: TRBJ1-6
cdr3_aa: CASSLITPLTNSPLHF
cdr3_nt: TGTGCCAGCAGCTTGATTACACCCTTAACTAATTCACCCCTCCACTTT

clone_size: -
d_call: -
v_call: TRBV6-1
j_call: TRBJ2-1
cdr3_aa: CASSEVTGLIGNEQFF
cdr3_nt: TGTGCCAGCAGTGAAGTGACAGGTTTGATAGGAAATGAGCAGTTCTTC

clone_size: -
d_call: TRBD1
v_call: TRBV5-8
j_call: TRBJ2-7
cdr3_aa: CASSPNLRQGNSYEQYF
cdr3_nt: TGTGCCAGCAGCCCTAACCTCCGACAGGGGAATTCCTACGAGCAGTACTTC

clone_size: -
d_call: -
v_call: TRBV9
j_call: TRBJ2-7
cdr3_aa: CASSSGFLPYEQYF
cdr3_nt: TGTGCCAGCAGCAGCGGGTTTCTTCCCTACGAGCAGTACTTC

clone_size: -
d_call: -
v_call: TRBV28
j_call: TRBJ2-1
cdr3_aa: CASRTPSAYNEQFF
cdr3_nt: TGTGCCAGCAGAACGCCTAGCGCCTACAATGAGCAGTTCTTC

clone_size: -
d_call: -
v_call: TRBV2
j_call: TRBJ1-4
cdr3_aa: CASTEAEATNEKLFF
cdr3_nt: TGTGCCAGCACTGAGGCGGAAGCAACTAATGAAAAACTGTTTTTT

clone_size: -
d_call: -
v_call: TRBV19
j_call: TRBJ2-1
cdr3_aa: CATGESSYNEQFF
cdr3_nt: TGTGCCACGGGGGAGAGCTCCTACAATGAGCAGTTCTTC

clone_size: -
d_call: TRBD1
v_call: TRBV27
j_call: TRBJ1-1
cdr3_aa: CASSSGGLNTEAFF
cdr3_nt: TGTGCCAGCAGCTCAGGGGGCCTGAACACTGAAGCTTTCTTT

clone_size: -
d_call: -
v_call: TRBV2
j_call: TRBJ2-3
cdr3_aa: CASSQGYGTDTQYF
cdr3_nt: TGTGCCAGCAGTCAGGGGTATGGCACAGATACGCAGTATTTT

clone_size: -
d_call: -
v_call: TRBV7-8
j_call: TRBJ1-2
cdr3_aa: CASSLVGGELYGYTF
cdr3_nt: TGTGCCAGCAGCTTAGTCGGCGGGGAACTCTATGGCTACACCTTC

clone_size: -
d_call: -
v_call: TRBV5-1
j_call: TRBJ2-3
cdr3_aa: CASSLAGGPTDTQYF
cdr3_nt: TGCGCCAGCAGCTTGGCGGGGGGCCCCACAGATACGCAGTATTTT

clone_size: -
d_call: -
v_call: TRBV9
j_call: TRBJ2-1
cdr3_aa: CASSLSDNEQFF
cdr3_nt: TGTGCCAGCAGCCTTAGCGACAATGAGCAGTTCTTC

clone_size: -
d_call: -
v_call: TRBV7-8
j_call: TRBJ1-4
cdr3_aa: CASSSAGNSEKLFF
cdr3_nt: TGTGCCAGCAGCTCGGCGGGGAACAGTGAAAAACTGTTTTTT

clone_size: -
d_call: -
v_call: TRBV29-1
j_call: TRBJ2-7
cdr3_aa: CSVRTDWSSYEQYF
cdr3_nt: TGCAGCGTTAGGACAGACTGGAGCTCCTACGAGCAGTACTTC

clone_size: -
d_call: -
v_call: TRBV19
j_call: TRBJ1-5
cdr3_aa: CASSIGREQPQHF
cdr3_nt: TGTGCCAGTAGTATAGGGAGGGAACAGCCCCAGCATTTT

clone_size: -
d_call: -
v_call: TRBV5-1
j_call: TRBJ1-1
cdr3_aa: CASSLERRGNTEAFF
cdr3_nt: TGCGCCAGCAGCTTGGAAAGGAGGGGGAACACTGAAGCTTTCTTT

clone_size: -
d_call: -
v_call: TRBV18
j_call: TRBJ1-1
cdr3_aa: CASSQRAGVEAFF
cdr3_nt: TGTGCCAGCTCACAACGAGCAGGGGTTGAAGCTTTCTTT

clone_size: -
d_call: -
v_call: TRBV5-1
j_call: TRBJ2-2
cdr3_aa: CASSVVGTTGSGTGELFF
cdr3_nt: TGCGCCAGCAGCGTGGTGGGGACCACAGGGTCGGGCACCGGGGAGCTGTTTTTT

clone_size: -
d_call: -
v_call: TRBV7-9
j_call: TRBJ1-5
cdr3_aa: CASSLSIQPQHF
cdr3_nt: TGTGCCAGCAGCTTATCCATTCAGCCCCAGCATTTT

clone_size: -
d_call: TRBD1
v_call: TRBV5-4
j_call: TRBJ2-5
cdr3_aa: CASSSGTGFLETQYF
cdr3_nt: TGTGCCAGCAGCTCCGGGACAGGTTTCCTAGAGACCCAGTACTTC

clone_size: -
d_call: -
v_call: TRBV27
j_call: TRBJ2-6
cdr3_aa: CASSFSSGANVLTF
cdr3_nt: TGTGCCAGCAGTTTCAGCTCTGGGGCCAACGTCCTGACTTTC

clone_size: -
d_call: TRBD1
v_call: TRBV6-6
j_call: TRBJ1-2
cdr3_aa: CASLQGATYGYTF
cdr3_nt: TGTGCCAGTTTACAGGGGGCGACCTATGGCTACACCTTC

clone_size: -
d_call: -
v_call: TRBV6-5
j_call: TRBJ2-1
cdr3_aa: CASSSVRGYNEQFF
cdr3_nt: TGTGCCAGCAGTTCGGTTAGGGGCTACAATGAGCAGTTCTTC

clone_size: -
d_call: TRBD2
v_call: TRBV14
j_call: TRBJ2-1
cdr3_aa: CASSPVGLARNEQFF
cdr3_nt: TGTGCCAGCAGTCCGGTGGGACTAGCGCGGAATGAGCAGTTCTTC

clone_size: -
d_call: -
v_call: TRBV11-2
j_call: TRBJ2-7
cdr3_aa: CASSFSRGEQYF
cdr3_nt: TGTGCCAGCAGCTTTTCCCGGGGGGAGCAGTACTTC

clone_size: -
d_call: -
v_call: TRBV5-5
j_call: TRBJ2-6
cdr3_aa: CASSLDGSGANVLTF
cdr3_nt: TGTGCCAGCAGCTTGGACGGGTCCGGGGCCAACGTCCTGACTTTC

clone_size: once
d_call: -
v_call: TRBV2
j_call: TRBJ1-1
cdr3_aa: CASSVWDLGAFF
cdr3_nt: TGTGCCAGCAGTGTCTGGGACTTGGGGGCTTTCTTT

clone_size: -
d_call: -
v_call: TRBV30
j_call: TRBJ2-1
cdr3_aa: CAWSVINEQFF
cdr3_nt: TGTGCCTGGAGTGTCATTAATGAGCAGTTCTTC

clone_size: -
d_call: TRBD1
v_call: TRBV19
j_call: TRBJ2-7
cdr3_aa: CASSPRTGASYEQYF
cdr3_nt: TGTGCCAGTAGCCCCCGGACAGGAGCCTCCTACGAGCAGTACTTC

clone_size: -
d_call: -
v_call: TRBV5-4
j_call: TRBJ1-2
cdr3_aa: CASSIDSYNYGYTF
cdr3_nt: TGTGCCAGCAGCATTGACAGTTATAACTATGGCTACACCTTC

clone_size: -
d_call: TRBD1
v_call: TRBV7-2
j_call: TRBJ1-3
cdr3_aa: CASRQGSRNTIYF
cdr3_nt: TGTGCCAGCAGACAGGGGTCAAGAAACACCATATATTTT

clone_size: -
d_call: -
v_call: TRBV27
j_call: TRBJ2-7
cdr3_aa: CASSPRGMSYEQYF
cdr3_nt: TGTGCCAGCAGTCCCAGGGGTATGTCCTACGAGCAGTACTTC

clone_size: -
d_call: -
v_call: TRBV5-1
j_call: TRBJ2-1
cdr3_aa: CASSPPGEFMDNEQFF
cdr3_nt: TGCGCCAGCAGCCCCCCGGGGGAGTTTATGGACAATGAGCAGTTCTTC

clone_size: -
d_call: -
v_call: TRBV24-1
j_call: TRBJ1-5
cdr3_aa: CATSDRGSQPQHF
cdr3_nt: TGTGCCACCAGTGATCGAGGGAGTCAGCCCCAGCATTTT

clone_size: -
d_call: TRBD1
v_call: TRBV6-5
j_call: TRBJ1-1
cdr3_aa: CASVGQANTEAFF
cdr3_nt: TGTGCCAGCGTGGGACAGGCGAACACTGAAGCTTTCTTT

clone_size: -
d_call: -
v_call: TRBV21-1
j_call: TRBJ1-6
cdr3_aa: CASSKLTVSAPLHF
cdr3_nt: TGTGCCAGCAGCAAACTCACGGTGTCGGCACCCCTCCACTTT

clone_size: -
d_call: -
v_call: TRBV2
j_call: TRBJ1-1
cdr3_aa: CASRMDDWREAFF
cdr3_nt: TGTGCCAGCAGGATGGACGACTGGAGGGAAGCTTTCTTT

clone_size: -
d_call: TRBD1
v_call: TRBV28
j_call: TRBJ2-2
cdr3_aa: CASSPPGQPTGELFF
cdr3_nt: TGTGCCAGCAGTCCCCCGGGACAGCCCACCGGGGAGCTGTTTTTT

clone_size: -
d_call: TRBD1
v_call: TRBV7-2
j_call: TRBJ1-2
cdr3_aa: CASSPGGTYGYTF
cdr3_nt: TGTGCCAGCAGCCCAGGGGGCACATATGGCTACACCTTC

clone_size: once
d_call: -
v_call: TRBV18
j_call: TRBJ1-5
cdr3_aa: CASSPGMAGNQPQHF
cdr3_nt: TGTGCCAGCTCACCAGGGATGGCGGGTAATCAGCCCCAGCATTTT

clone_size: -
d_call: TRBD2
v_call: TRBV5-1
j_call: TRBJ2-2
cdr3_aa: CASSLRASGSTGELFF
cdr3_nt: TGCGCCAGCAGCTTACGTGCTAGCGGGAGTACTGGGGAGCTGTTTTTT

clone_size: -
d_call: TRBD1
v_call: TRBV28
j_call: TRBJ1-1
cdr3_aa: CASSLPQGQEITEAFF
cdr3_nt: TGTGCCAGCAGTTTACCCCAGGGACAGGAGATAACTGAAGCTTTCTTT

clone_size: -
d_call: TRBD2
v_call: TRBV3-1/TRBV3-2
j_call: TRBJ2-1
cdr3_aa: CASSPSGKSGSDVFGNEQFF
cdr3_nt: TGTGCCAGCAGCCCTTCGGGTAAAAGCGGGAGTGATGTTTTTGGTAATGAGCAGTTCTTC

clone_size: -
d_call: -
v_call: TRBV11-2
j_call: TRBJ2-1
cdr3_aa: CASSLGLTRYNEQFF
cdr3_nt: TGTGCCAGCAGCTTGGGACTTACCCGCTACAATGAGCAGTTCTTC

clone_size: -
d_call: TRBD1
v_call: TRBV19
j_call: TRBJ1-1
cdr3_aa: CASSLPLGTANTEAFF
cdr3_nt: TGTGCCAGTAGTTTACCTTTAGGGACAGCGAACACTGAAGCTTTCTTT

clone_size: once
d_call: TRBD1
v_call: TRBV27
j_call: TRBJ1-6
cdr3_aa: CASSSGQGYSPLHF
cdr3_nt: TGTGCCAGCAGTTCGGGACAGGGGTATTCACCCCTCCACTTT

clone_size: -
d_call: TRBD1
v_call: TRBV5-1
j_call: TRBJ1-4
cdr3_aa: CASSFETGVYGEKLFF
cdr3_nt: TGCGCCAGCAGCTTCGAGACAGGGGTGTATGGAGAAAAACTGTTTTTT